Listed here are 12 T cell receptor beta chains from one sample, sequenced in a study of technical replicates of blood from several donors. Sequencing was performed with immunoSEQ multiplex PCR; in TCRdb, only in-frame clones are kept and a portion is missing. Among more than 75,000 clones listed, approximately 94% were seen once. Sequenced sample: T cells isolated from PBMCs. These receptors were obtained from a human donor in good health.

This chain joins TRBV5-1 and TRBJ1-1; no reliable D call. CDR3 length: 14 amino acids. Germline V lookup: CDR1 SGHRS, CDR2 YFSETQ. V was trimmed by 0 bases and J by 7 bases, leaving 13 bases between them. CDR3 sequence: CASSLGGHPFEAFF. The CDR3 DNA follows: TGCGCCAGCAGCTTGGGAGGTCACCCCTTTGAAGCTTTCTTT.

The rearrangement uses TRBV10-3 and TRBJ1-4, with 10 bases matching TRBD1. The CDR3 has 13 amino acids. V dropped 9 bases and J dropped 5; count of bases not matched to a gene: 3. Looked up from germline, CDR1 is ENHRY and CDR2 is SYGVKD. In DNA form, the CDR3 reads TGTGCCATAGGACAGGGGGGAAATGAAAAACTGTTTTTT. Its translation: CAIGQGGNEKLFF.

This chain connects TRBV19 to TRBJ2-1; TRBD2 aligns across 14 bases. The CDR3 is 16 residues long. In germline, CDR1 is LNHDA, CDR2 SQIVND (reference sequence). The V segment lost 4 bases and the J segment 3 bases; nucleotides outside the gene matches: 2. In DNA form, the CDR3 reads TGTGCCAGTAGTAGACTAGCGGGAGGGCTCTACAATGAGCAGTTCTTC. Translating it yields CASSRLAGGLYNEQFF.

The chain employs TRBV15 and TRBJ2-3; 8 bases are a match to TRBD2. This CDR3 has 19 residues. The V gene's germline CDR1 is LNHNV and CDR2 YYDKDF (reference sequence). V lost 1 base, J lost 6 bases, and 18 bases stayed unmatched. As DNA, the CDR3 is TGTGCCACCAGCAGAGTTCCCTCTTGGTTAGCGGGAAACGGGGATACGCAGTATTTT. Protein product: CATSRVPSWLAGNGDTQYF.

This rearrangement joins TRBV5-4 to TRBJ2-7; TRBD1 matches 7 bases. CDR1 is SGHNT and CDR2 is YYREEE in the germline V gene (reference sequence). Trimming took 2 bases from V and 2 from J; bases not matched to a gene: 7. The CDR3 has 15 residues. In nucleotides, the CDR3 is TGTGCCAGCAGCTTTAATACAGGGGCGGCCTACGAGCAGTACTTC. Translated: CASSFNTGAAYEQYF.

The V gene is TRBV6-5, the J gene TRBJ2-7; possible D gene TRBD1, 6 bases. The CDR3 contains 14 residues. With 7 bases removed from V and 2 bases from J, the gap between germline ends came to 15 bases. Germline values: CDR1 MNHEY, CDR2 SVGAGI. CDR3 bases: TGTGCCAGCAAATTCCCGGGACACACCTACGAGCAGTACTTC. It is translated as CASKFPGHTYEQYF.

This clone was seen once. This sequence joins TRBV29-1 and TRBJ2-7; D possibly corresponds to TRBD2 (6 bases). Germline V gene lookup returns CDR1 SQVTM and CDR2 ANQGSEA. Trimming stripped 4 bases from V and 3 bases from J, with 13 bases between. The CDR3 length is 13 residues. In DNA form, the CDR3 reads TGCAGCGTTGTTTTGGCGGGGCTCTACGAGCAGTACTTC. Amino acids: CSVVLAGLYEQYF.

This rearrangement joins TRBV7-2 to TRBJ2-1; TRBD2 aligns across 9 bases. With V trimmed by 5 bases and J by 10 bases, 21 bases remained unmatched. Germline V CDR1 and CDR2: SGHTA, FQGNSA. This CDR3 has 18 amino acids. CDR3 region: CASSQGREAGGPDGEQFF. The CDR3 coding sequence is TGTGCCAGCAGCCAAGGTCGAGAAGCGGGAGGCCCCGACGGGGAGCAGTTCTTC.

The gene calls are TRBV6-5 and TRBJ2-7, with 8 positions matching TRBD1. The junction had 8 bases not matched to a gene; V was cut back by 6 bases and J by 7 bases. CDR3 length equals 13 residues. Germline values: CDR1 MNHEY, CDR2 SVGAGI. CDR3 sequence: CASSLTGDYEQYF. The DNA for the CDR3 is TGTGCCAGCAGCCTGACAGGGGATTATGAGCAGTACTTC.

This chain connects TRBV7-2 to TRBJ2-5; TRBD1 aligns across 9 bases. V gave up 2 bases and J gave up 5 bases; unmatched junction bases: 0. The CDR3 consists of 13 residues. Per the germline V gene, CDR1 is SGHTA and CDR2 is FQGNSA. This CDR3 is CASSLTGGETQYF. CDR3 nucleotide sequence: TGTGCCAGCAGCTTAACAGGGGGCGAGACCCAGTACTTC.

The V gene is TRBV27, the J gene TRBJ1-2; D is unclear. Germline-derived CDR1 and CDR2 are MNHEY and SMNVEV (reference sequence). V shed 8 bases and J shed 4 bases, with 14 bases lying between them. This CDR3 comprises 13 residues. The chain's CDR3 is CASQPRAFYGYTF. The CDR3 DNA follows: TGTGCCAGCCAACCACGCGCTTTCTATGGCTACACCTTC.

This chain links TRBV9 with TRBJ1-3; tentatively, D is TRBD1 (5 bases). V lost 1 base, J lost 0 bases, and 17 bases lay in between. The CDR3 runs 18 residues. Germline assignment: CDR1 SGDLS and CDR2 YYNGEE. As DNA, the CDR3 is TGTGCCAGCAGCGTAAGCATTCAGGGAACGATCTCTGGAAACACCATATATTTT. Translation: CASSVSIQGTISGNTIYF. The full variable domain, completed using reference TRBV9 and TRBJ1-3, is DSGVTQTPKHLITATGQRVTLRCSPRSGDLSVYWYQQSLDQGLQFLIQYYNGEERAKGNILERFSAQQFPDLHSELNLSSLELGDSALYFCASSVSIQGTISGNTIYFGEGSWLTVV.